The clone carrying this TCR beta chain was counted only a few times. The sample comes from a study of T-cell reconstitution after alpha-beta-depleted transplantation in children. V dropped 1 base and J dropped 2 bases, with 8 bases sitting between them. CDR3 length: 14 residues. From germline, CDR1 is LNHDA and CDR2 SQIVND (reference sequence). Preparation of the TCRbeta library used unique molecular identifiers. TCRdb reprocessed the PCR reads with MiXCR, giving one entry per CDR3 protein. In the table there are roughly 610,000 distinct CDR3 sequences, roughly a tenth of which are singletons. V is TRBV19 and J is TRBJ2-5; either TRBD1 or TRBD2 may supply D (5 bases each). The source material was PBMCs from the stem cell graft donor, sampled from the stem cell graft. The TCR sequence derives from a human donor who donated a stem cell graft to a child with acute myeloid leukemia. This CDR3 is CASSIVWGQETQYF. CDR3 coding DNA: TGTGCCAGTAGTATAGTGTGGGGGCAAGAGACCCAGTACTTC.